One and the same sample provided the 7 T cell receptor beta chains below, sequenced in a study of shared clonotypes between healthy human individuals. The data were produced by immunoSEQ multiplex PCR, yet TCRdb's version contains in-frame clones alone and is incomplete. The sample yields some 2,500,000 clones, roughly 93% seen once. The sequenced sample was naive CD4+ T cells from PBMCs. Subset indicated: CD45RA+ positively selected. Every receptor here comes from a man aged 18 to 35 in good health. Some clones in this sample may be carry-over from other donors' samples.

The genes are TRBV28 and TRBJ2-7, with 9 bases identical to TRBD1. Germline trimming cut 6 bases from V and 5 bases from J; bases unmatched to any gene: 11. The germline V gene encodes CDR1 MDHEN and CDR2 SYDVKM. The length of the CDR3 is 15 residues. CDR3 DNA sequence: TGTGCCAGCAGCTATACGGGACAGGGAATCCACGAGCAGTACTTC. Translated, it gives CASSYTGQGIHEQYF. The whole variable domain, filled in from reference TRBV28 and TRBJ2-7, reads DVKVTQSSRYLVKRTGEKVFLECVQDMDHENMFWYRQDPGLGLRLIYFSYDVKMKEKGDIPEGYSVSREKKERFSLILESASTNQTSMYLCASSYTGQGIHEQYFGPGTRLTVT.

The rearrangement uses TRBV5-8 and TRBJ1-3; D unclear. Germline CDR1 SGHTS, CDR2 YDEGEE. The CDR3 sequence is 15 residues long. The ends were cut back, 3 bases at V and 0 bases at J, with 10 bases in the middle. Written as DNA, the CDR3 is TGTGCCAGCAGCTACCAACCGGTCTCTGGAAACACCATATATTTT. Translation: CASSYQPVSGNTIYF.

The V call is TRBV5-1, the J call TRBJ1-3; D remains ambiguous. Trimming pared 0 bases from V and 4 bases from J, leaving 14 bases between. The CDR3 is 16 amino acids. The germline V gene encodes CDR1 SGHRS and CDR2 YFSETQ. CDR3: CASSLGPFVGGNTIYF. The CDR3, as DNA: TGCGCCAGCAGCTTGGGTCCCTTTGTTGGAGGAAACACCATATATTTT.

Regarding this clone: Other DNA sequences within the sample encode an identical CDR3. CDR3 nucleotide sequence: TGTGCCAGCTCACAGGGGACGTCAACCTACGAGCAGTACTTC. Its protein product is CASSQGTSTYEQYF. The chain links TRBV18 to TRBJ2-7; D tentatively reads TRBD1 or TRBD2 (5 bases each). In germline, CDR1 is KGHSH, CDR2 LQKENI. The CDR3 is 14 amino acids. V lost 4 bases, J lost 2 bases, and 12 bases lay in between.

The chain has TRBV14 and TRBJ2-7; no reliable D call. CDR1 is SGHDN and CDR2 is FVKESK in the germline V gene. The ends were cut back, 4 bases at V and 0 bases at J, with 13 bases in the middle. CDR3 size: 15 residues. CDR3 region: CASSPRWVSSYEQYF. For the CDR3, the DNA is TGTGCCAGCAGCCCAAGGTGGGTTAGCTCCTACGAGCAGTACTTC.

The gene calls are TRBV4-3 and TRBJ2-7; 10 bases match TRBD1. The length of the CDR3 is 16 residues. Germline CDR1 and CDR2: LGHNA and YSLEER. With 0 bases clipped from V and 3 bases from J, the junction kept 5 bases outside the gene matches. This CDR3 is CASSQDLRTGGYEQYF. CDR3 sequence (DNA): TGCGCCAGCAGCCAAGATCTACGGACAGGGGGCTACGAGCAGTACTTC.

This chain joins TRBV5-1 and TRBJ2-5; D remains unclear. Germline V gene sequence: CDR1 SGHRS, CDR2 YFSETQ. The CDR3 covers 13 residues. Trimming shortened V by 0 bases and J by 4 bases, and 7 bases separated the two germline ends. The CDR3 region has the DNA TGCGCCAGCAGCTTGGACGAGGCAGAGACCCAGTACTTC. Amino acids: CASSLDEAETQYF.